This record covers a single T cell receptor (beta chain). Its antigen is not identified. The junction and the germline gene differ at one end; a read error may be behind it. These data are taken from a study of T cells in localized non-small cell lung cancer. The CDR3 is made up of 12 amino acids. Germline loops: CDR1 LNHDA, CDR2 SQIVND (reference sequence). Overall study findings and caveats: Out of the top 100 tumor clones, a median roughly 52 were seen in adjacent lung. Higher adjacent-lung clonality was associated with shorter survival. Because sequencing included only one region (of the tumor), heterogeneity remains possible.

The protocol was immunoSEQ multiplex PCR, while the TCRdb copy is restricted to in-frame clones and leaves out a portion. The repertoire has around 35,000 clones, 85% to 95% of them found once; the top ten carry 12%. This chain uses TRBV19 with TRBJ1-2, with D perhaps TRBD1 (5 bases). The sequencing used peripheral blood mononuclear cells, collected before any cancer treatment. The clonotype was recovered from a female donor aged 60 or older with stage II lung adenocarcinoma. The chain's CDR3 is CASSAGGPRGAF. CDR3 nucleotide sequence: TGTGCCAGTAGTGCCGGAGGGCCTAGGGGCGCCTTC. Drawing the rest from reference TRBV19 and TRBJ1-2, the complete variable domain is DGGITQSPKYLFRKEGQNVTLSCEQNLNHDAMYWYRQDPGQGLRLIYYSQIVNDFQKGDIAEGYSVSREKKESFPLTVTSAQKNPTAFYLCASSAGGPRGAFGSGTRLTVV.